In this sample, the clone carrying this T cell receptor (beta chain) turned up once. Its antigen remains unidentified. Deep level was the assay's run setting. Profiling relied on immunoSEQ multiplex PCR, and the TCRdb table lists in-frame clones only, not all of them. The data contain some 2.1 million clones, approximately 95% of them seen just once; the ten biggest clones take up more than 0.95%. Naive CD8 cells, CD45RO-negative and positively selected for CCR7, excluded terminally differentiated effector memory CD45RA+ cells. The study enrolled healthy HIV-negative adults without recent acute infections or vaccinations as donors. The data are from a study of shared clonotypes between healthy human individuals. Turning to the study itself: The study used three CD4 naive, three CD4 memory, two CD8 naive and one CD8 memory plate per donor. Study-level findings and limits: The study found roughly 5% of naive CD4 clonotypes shared across several donors.

Trimming shortened V by 7 bases and J by 5 bases, and 11 bases separated the two germline ends. CDR1 is SNHLY, CDR2 FYNNEI, per germline. The CDR3 is 12 amino acids. The source material was naive CD8+ T cells sorted from blood. The chain carries TRBV2 and TRBJ2-5; D not certain. This receptor was taken from a young man in good health. The CDR3 coding sequence is TGTGCCAGCAATGGGGTGTGGGAGACCCAGTACTTC. Encoded protein: CASNGVWETQYF.